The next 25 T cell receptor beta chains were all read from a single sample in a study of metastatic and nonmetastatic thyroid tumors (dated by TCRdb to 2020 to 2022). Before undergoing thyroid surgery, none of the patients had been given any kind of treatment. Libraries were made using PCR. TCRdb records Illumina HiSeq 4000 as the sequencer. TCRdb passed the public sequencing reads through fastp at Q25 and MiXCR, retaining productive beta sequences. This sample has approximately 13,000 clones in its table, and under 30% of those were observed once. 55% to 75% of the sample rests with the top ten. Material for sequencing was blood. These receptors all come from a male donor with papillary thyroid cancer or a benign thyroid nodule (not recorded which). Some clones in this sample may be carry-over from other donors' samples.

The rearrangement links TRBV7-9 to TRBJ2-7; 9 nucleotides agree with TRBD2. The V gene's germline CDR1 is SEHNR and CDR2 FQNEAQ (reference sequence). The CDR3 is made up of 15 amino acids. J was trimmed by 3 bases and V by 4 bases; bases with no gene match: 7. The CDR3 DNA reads TGTGCCAGCAGCTACGGGACTAGCCCTTACTACGAGCAGTACTTC. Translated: CASSYGTSPYYEQYF.

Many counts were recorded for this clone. This CDR3 is CASSSPTGTENYEQYF. Written as DNA, the CDR3 is TGTGCCAGCAGCTCCCCCACCGGGACAGAGAACTACGAGCAGTACTTC. The chain employs TRBV9 and TRBJ2-7; 7 bases line up with TRBD1. CDR1 and CDR2 (germline): SGDLS, YYNGEE. This CDR3 has 16 amino acids. Germline trimming cut 4 bases from V and 3 bases from J; bases unmatched to any gene: 13.

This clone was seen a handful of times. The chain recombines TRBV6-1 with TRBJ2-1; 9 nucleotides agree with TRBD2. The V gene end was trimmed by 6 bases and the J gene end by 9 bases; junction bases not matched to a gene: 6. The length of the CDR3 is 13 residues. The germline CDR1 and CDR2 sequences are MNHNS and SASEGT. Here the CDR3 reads CASRLREGGEQFF. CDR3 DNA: TGTGCCAGCAGGTTGCGGGAGGGAGGTGAGCAGTTCTTC.

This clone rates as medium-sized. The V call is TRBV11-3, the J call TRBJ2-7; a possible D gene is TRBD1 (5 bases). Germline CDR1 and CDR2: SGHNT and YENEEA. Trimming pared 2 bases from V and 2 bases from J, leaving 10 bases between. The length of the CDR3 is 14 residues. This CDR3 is CASSLWQGTYEQYF. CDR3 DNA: TGTGCCAGCAGCTTATGGCAGGGCACCTACGAGCAGTACTTC. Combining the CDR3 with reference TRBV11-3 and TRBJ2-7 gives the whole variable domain EAGVVQSPRYKIIEKKQPVAFWCNPISGHNTLYWYLQNLGQGPELLIRYENEEAVDDSQLPKDRFSAERLKGVDSTLKIQPAELGDSAVYLCASSLWQGTYEQYFGPGTRLTVT.

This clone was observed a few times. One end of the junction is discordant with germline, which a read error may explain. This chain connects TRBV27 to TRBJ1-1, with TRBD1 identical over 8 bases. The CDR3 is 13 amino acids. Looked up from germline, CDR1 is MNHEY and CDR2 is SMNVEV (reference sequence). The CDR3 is CASSFRDRTEAIF. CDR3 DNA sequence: TGTGCCAGCAGTTTCCGGGACAGGACTGAAGCTATCTTT.

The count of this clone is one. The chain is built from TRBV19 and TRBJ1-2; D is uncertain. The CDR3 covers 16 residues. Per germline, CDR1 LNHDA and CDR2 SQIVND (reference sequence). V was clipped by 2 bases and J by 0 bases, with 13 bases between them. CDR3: CASSILPVRTNYGYTF. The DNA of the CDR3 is TGTGCCAGTAGTATACTTCCAGTACGAACTAACTATGGCTACACCTTC.

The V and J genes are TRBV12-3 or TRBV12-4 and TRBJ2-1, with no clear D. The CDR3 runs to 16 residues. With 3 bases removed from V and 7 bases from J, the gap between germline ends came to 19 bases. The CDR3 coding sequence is TGTGCCAGCAGTTTGAGACCTACCTATTTAAAGAATGAGCAGTTCTTC. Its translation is CASSLRPTYLKNEQFF.

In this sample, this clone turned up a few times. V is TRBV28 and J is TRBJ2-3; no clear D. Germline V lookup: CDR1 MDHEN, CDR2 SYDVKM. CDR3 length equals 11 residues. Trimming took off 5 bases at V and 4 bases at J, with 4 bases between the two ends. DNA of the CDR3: TGTGCCAGCAGTCAGCCAGATACGCAGTATTTT. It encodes CASSQPDTQYF.

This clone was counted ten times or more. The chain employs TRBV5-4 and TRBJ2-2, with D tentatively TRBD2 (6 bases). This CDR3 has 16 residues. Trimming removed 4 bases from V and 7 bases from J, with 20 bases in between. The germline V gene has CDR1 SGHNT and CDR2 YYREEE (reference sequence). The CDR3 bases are TGTGCCAGCAGCCCCTCCCCCGGGGCGGGAAGCGGGGAGCTGTTTTTT. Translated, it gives CASSPSPGAGSGELFF.

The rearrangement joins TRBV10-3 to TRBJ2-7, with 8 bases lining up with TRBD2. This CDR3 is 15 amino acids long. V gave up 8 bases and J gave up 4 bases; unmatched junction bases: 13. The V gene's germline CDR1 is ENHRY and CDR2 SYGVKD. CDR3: CAIGTRAGEGYEQYF. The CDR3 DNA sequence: TGTGCCATCGGAACCCGAGCGGGAGAAGGGTACGAGCAGTACTTC.

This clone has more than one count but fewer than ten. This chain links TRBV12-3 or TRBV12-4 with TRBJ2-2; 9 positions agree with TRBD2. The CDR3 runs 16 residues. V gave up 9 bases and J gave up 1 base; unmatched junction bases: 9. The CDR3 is CASRILAGRNTGELFF. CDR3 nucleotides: TGTGCCAGTAGAATCCTAGCGGGAAGGAACACCGGGGAGCTGTTTTTT.

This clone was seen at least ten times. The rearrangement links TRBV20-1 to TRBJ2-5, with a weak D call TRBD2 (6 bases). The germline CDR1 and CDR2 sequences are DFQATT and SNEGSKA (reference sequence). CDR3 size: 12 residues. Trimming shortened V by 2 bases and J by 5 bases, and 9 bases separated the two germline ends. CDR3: CSARWGGETQYF. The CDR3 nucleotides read TGCAGTGCTAGATGGGGAGGTGAGACCCAGTACTTC.

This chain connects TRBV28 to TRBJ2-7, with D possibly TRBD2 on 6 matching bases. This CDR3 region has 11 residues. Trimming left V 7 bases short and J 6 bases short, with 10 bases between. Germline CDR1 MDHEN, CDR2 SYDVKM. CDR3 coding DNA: TGTGCCAGCATGGTGGGGGGCGAGCAGTACTTC. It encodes CASMVGGEQYF. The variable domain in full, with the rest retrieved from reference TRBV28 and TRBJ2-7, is DVKVTQSSRYLVKRTGEKVFLECVQDMDHENMFWYRQDPGLGLRLIYFSYDVKMKEKGDIPEGYSVSREKKERFSLILESASTNQTSMYLCASMVGGEQYFGPGTRLTVT.

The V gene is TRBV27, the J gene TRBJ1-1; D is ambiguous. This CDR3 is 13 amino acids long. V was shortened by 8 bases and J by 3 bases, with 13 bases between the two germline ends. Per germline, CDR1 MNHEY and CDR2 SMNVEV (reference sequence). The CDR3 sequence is CASGVYWDTEAFF. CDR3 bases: TGTGCCAGCGGGGTATACTGGGACACTGAAGCTTTCTTT.

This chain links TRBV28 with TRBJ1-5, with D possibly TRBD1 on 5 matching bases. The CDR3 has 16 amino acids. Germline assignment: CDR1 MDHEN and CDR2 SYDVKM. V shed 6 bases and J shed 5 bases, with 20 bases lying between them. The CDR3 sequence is CASSPILKGWHQPQHF. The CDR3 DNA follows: TGTGCCAGCAGCCCTATTTTAAAGGGGTGGCATCAGCCCCAGCATTTT.

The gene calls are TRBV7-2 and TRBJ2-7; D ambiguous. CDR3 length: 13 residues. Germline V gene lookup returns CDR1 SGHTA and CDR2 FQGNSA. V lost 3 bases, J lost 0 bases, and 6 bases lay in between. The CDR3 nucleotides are TGTGCCAGCAGCTTCGGTATCTCCTACGAGCAGTACTTC. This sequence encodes CASSFGISYEQYF.

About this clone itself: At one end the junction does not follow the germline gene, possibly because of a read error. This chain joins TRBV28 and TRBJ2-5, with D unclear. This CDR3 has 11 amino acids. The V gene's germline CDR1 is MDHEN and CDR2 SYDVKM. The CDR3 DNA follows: TGTGCCAGCAGGGACCAAGAGACACAGTACTTC. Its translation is CASRDQETQYF.

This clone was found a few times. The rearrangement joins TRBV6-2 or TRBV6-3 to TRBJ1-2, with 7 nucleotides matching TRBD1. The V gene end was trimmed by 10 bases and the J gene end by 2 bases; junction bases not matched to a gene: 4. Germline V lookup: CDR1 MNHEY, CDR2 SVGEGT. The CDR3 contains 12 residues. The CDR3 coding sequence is TGTGCCACCTCGGACAGGAACTATGGCTACACCTTC. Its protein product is CATSDRNYGYTF.

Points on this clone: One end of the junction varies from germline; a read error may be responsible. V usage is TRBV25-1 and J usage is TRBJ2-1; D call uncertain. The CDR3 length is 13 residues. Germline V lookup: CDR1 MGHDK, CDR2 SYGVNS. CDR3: CASSEGVDNEKFF. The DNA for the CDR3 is TGTGCCAGCAGTGAAGGTGTCGACAATGAGAAGTTCTTC.

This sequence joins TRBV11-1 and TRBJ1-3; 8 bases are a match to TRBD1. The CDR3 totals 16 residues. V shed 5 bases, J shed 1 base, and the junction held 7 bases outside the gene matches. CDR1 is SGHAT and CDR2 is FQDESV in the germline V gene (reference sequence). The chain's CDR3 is CASSRTGYRSGNTIYF. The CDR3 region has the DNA TGTGCCAGCAGCCGGACAGGGTATCGATCTGGAAACACCATATATTTT.

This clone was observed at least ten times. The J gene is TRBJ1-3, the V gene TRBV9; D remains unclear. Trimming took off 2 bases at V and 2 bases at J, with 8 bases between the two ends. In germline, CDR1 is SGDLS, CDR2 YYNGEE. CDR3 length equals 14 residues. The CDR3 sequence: CASSVTDAGNTIYF. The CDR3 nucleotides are TGTGCCAGCAGCGTCACCGATGCTGGAAACACCATATATTTT.

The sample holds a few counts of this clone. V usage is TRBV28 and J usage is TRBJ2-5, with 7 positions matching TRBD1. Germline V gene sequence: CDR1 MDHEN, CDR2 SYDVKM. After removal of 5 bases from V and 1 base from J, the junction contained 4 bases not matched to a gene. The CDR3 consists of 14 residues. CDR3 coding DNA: TGTGCCAGCAGTCCGACAGGGCTCCAAGAGACCCAGTACTTC. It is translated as CASSPTGLQETQYF.

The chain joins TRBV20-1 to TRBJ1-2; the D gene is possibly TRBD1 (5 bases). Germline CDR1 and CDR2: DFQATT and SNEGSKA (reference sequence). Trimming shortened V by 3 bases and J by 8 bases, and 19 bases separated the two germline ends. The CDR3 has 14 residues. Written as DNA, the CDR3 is TGCAGTGCTAGGGGGGACCCGGGATTTGGGGGCTACACCTTC. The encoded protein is CSARGDPGFGGYTF.

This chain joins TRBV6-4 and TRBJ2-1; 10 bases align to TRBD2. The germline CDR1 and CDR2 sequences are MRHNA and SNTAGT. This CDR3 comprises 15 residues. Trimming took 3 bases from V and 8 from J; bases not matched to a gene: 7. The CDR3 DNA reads TGTGCCAGCAGTGAGGGAGCGGGAGGGGTGGATGAGCAGTTCTTC. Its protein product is CASSEGAGGVDEQFF.

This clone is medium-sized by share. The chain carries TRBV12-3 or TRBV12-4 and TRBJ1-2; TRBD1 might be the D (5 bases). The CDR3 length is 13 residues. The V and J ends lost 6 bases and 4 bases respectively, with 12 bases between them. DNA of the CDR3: TGTGCCAGCAGGGGGGACGGGACCTATGGCTACACCTTC. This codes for CASRGDGTYGYTF.